A selection of T cell receptor beta chains follows, all from one sample in a study of cytomegalovirus exposure and HLA in healthy donors. The assay was immunoSEQ multiplex PCR, and TCRdb's table has in-frame clones only and misses some. This repertoire shows 110,000 to 150,000 clones, about 95% found once; its top ten account for 1.5% to 2%. Material: PBMCs. The origin of the receptors is a man between 18 and 35 years old in good health and CMV-seropositive. CDR3s include the opening cysteine and the closing phenylalanine or tryptophan. A D gene is named only where the DNA matches it firmly. A row's size may be missing; if present it is once, few, many or a size class.

cdr3_length: 14; j_call: TRBJ1-5; clone_size: NA; v_call: TRBV6-5; d_call: TRBD1; cdr3_nt: TGTGCCAGCAGTTGGGACAGGGGATCCCAGCCCCAGCATTTT; cdr3_aa: CASSWDRGSQPQHF
cdr3_length: 13; j_call: TRBJ1-2; clone_size: once; v_call: TRBV6-1; d_call: NA; cdr3_nt: TGTGCCAGCACCCCGGACAGAAACTATGGCTACACCTTC; cdr3_aa: CASTPDRNYGYTF
cdr3_length: 16; j_call: TRBJ2-5; clone_size: once; v_call: TRBV27; d_call: NA; cdr3_nt: TGTGCCAGCAGTTTATCCGTGGGAGCGTCGGAAGAGACCCAGTACTTC; cdr3_aa: CASSLSVGASEETQYF
cdr3_length: 14; j_call: TRBJ2-1; clone_size: NA; v_call: TRBV30; d_call: NA; cdr3_nt: TGTGCCTTGACGGACTTAGGCTCCTACAATGAGCAGTTCTTC; cdr3_aa: CALTDLGSYNEQFF
cdr3_length: 13; j_call: TRBJ1-1; clone_size: NA; v_call: TRBV10-3; d_call: TRBD1; cdr3_nt: TGTGCCATCATGACAGGGATGAACACTGAAGCTTTCTTT; cdr3_aa: CAIMTGMNTEAFF
cdr3_length: 14; j_call: TRBJ2-5; clone_size: once; v_call: TRBV5-4; d_call: TRBD1; cdr3_nt: TGTGCCAGCAGCCAGGGACAGGGCCAAGAGACCCAGTACTTC; cdr3_aa: CASSQGQGQETQYF
cdr3_length: 13; j_call: TRBJ1-4; clone_size: NA; v_call: TRBV6-6; d_call: NA; cdr3_nt: TGTGCCAGCAGTTATGTTGTTCGTGAAAAACTGTTTTTT; cdr3_aa: CASSYVVREKLFF
cdr3_length: 14; j_call: TRBJ1-2; clone_size: NA; v_call: TRBV2; d_call: TRBD1; cdr3_nt: TGTGCCAGCAGTGAGGACAGGGGTTACTATGGCTACACCTTC; cdr3_aa: CASSEDRGYYGYTF
cdr3_length: 12; j_call: TRBJ2-7; clone_size: NA; v_call: TRBV28; d_call: NA; cdr3_nt: TGTGCCAGCAACCGGGGCTCCTACGAGCAGTACTTC; cdr3_aa: CASNRGSYEQYF
cdr3_length: 21; j_call: TRBJ2-5; clone_size: NA; v_call: TRBV4-1; d_call: TRBD2; cdr3_nt: TGCGCCAGCAGCCAAGATCAAGGGCTAGCGGAGAAAACTACCTTCCAAGAGACCCAGTACTTC; cdr3_aa: CASSQDQGLAEKTTFQETQYF
cdr3_length: 14; j_call: TRBJ1-5; clone_size: NA; v_call: TRBV2; d_call: TRBD1; cdr3_nt: TGTGCCAGCAGTTCACAGGGGCGCCGTCAGCCCCAGCATTTT; cdr3_aa: CASSSQGRRQPQHF
cdr3_length: 15; j_call: TRBJ1-2; clone_size: NA; v_call: TRBV6-5; d_call: TRBD1; cdr3_nt: TGTGCCAGCAGGGAGGGGGCGCAGCCTAACTATGGCTACACCTTC; cdr3_aa: CASREGAQPNYGYTF
cdr3_length: 14; j_call: TRBJ1-2; clone_size: once; v_call: TRBV10-3; d_call: NA; cdr3_nt: TGTGCCATCAGTGGGACAGCCTTAAACTATGGCTACACCTTC; cdr3_aa: CAISGTALNYGYTF
cdr3_length: 10; j_call: TRBJ2-5; clone_size: NA; v_call: TRBV29-1; d_call: TRBD2; cdr3_nt: TGCAGCTCGGGGGGGGAGACCCAGTACTTC; cdr3_aa: CSSGGETQYF
cdr3_length: 15; j_call: TRBJ2-1; clone_size: NA; v_call: TRBV5-1; d_call: NA; cdr3_nt: TGCGCCAGCAGCTTTGAGGGCCCGAACTACAATGAGCAGTTCTTC; cdr3_aa: CASSFEGPNYNEQFF
cdr3_length: 16; j_call: TRBJ1-1; clone_size: NA; v_call: TRBV30; d_call: TRBD1; cdr3_nt: TGTGCCTGGATCCCGAACAGGGGGCCTCTGAACACTGAAGCTTTCTTT; cdr3_aa: CAWIPNRGPLNTEAFF
cdr3_length: 12; j_call: TRBJ2-1; clone_size: NA; v_call: TRBV16; d_call: NA; cdr3_nt: TGTGCCAGCAGCCAAGGTAGCGGAAAGCAGTTCTTC; cdr3_aa: CASSQGSGKQFF
cdr3_length: 15; j_call: TRBJ2-1; clone_size: NA; v_call: TRBV2; d_call: NA; cdr3_nt: TGTGCCAGCACCAAAAATTCCGGGACACCAAATGAGCAGTTCTTC; cdr3_aa: CASTKNSGTPNEQFF
cdr3_length: 15; j_call: TRBJ2-7; clone_size: NA; v_call: TRBV27; d_call: NA; cdr3_nt: TGTCCCTTGGGCCGGGAGACTTTTTCCCCGTACGAGCAGTACTTC; cdr3_aa: CPLGRETFSPYEQYF
cdr3_length: 14; j_call: TRBJ1-2; clone_size: NA; v_call: TRBV19; d_call: TRBD1; cdr3_nt: TGTGCCAGTAGTATTTGGGGACAGCGCTATGGCTACACCTTC; cdr3_aa: CASSIWGQRYGYTF
cdr3_length: 17; j_call: TRBJ2-7; clone_size: NA; v_call: TRBV7-9; d_call: TRBD2; cdr3_nt: TGTGCCAGCAGCTTTGGGACTAGCGGAAAGAGCTCCTACGAGCAGTACTTC; cdr3_aa: CASSFGTSGKSSYEQYF
cdr3_length: 14; j_call: TRBJ2-1; clone_size: NA; v_call: TRBV9; d_call: TRBD2; cdr3_nt: TGTGCCAGCAGCGTAAATCCCAGCGGGGCTGAGCAGTTCTTC; cdr3_aa: CASSVNPSGAEQFF
cdr3_length: 15; j_call: TRBJ2-1; clone_size: NA; v_call: TRBV5-1; d_call: TRBD1; cdr3_nt: TGCGCCAGCAGTGTTACAGGGGTAGGGTTGAATGAGCAGTTCTTC; cdr3_aa: CASSVTGVGLNEQFF
cdr3_length: 16; j_call: TRBJ2-7; clone_size: once; v_call: TRBV4-1; d_call: TRBD1; cdr3_nt: TGCGCCAGCAGCCCAGAAGGGGGACAGCGTTTAGGGGAGCAGTACTTC; cdr3_aa: CASSPEGGQRLGEQYF
cdr3_length: 14; j_call: TRBJ2-5; clone_size: NA; v_call: TRBV6-1; d_call: TRBD2; cdr3_nt: TGTGCCAGCAGACTAGCGGGAGTAATCGTGACCCAGTACTTC; cdr3_aa: CASRLAGVIVTQYF
cdr3_length: 14; j_call: TRBJ1-5; clone_size: NA; v_call: TRBV6-5; d_call: TRBD1; cdr3_nt: TGTGCCAGCAGAAAACAGGGGGGTCATCAGCCCCAGCATTTT; cdr3_aa: CASRKQGGHQPQHF
cdr3_length: 16; j_call: TRBJ2-3; clone_size: NA; v_call: TRBV19; d_call: NA; cdr3_nt: TGTGCCAGTAGGAGTTGGGGGCGTGGGGGAACAGATACGCAGTATTTT; cdr3_aa: CASRSWGRGGTDTQYF
cdr3_length: 15; j_call: TRBJ2-1; clone_size: NA; v_call: TRBV7-2; d_call: NA; cdr3_nt: TGTGCCAGCAGCTTAGACAGGGCAGGTTACAATGAGCAGTTCTTC; cdr3_aa: CASSLDRAGYNEQFF
cdr3_length: 14; j_call: TRBJ2-3; clone_size: NA; v_call: TRBV29-1; d_call: TRBD2; cdr3_nt: TGCAGCGTTGAACATAGCGGGAGGTCAGATACGCAGTATTTT; cdr3_aa: CSVEHSGRSDTQYF
cdr3_length: 19; j_call: TRBJ2-1; clone_size: NA; v_call: TRBV27; d_call: TRBD2; cdr3_nt: TGTGCCAGCAGTTTATTTTTCGAGACTAGCGGGAGAATGGACAATGAGCAGTTCTTC; cdr3_aa: CASSLFFETSGRMDNEQFF
cdr3_length: 16; j_call: TRBJ1-1; clone_size: few; v_call: TRBV2; d_call: TRBD1; cdr3_nt: TGTGCCAGCAGGGACAGGGGGCATATGAACGGCACTGAAGCTTTCTTT; cdr3_aa: CASRDRGHMNGTEAFF
cdr3_length: 13; j_call: TRBJ1-5; clone_size: NA; v_call: TRBV5-1; d_call: TRBD1; cdr3_nt: TGCGCCAGCAGTTCTGGACAGGGTCAGCCCCAGCATTTT; cdr3_aa: CASSSGQGQPQHF
cdr3_length: 16; j_call: TRBJ1-1; clone_size: NA; v_call: TRBV5-1; d_call: TRBD1; cdr3_nt: TGCGCCAGCAGTCGCGGGACAGGGGGTGGTAACACTGAAGCTTTCTTT; cdr3_aa: CASSRGTGGGNTEAFF
cdr3_length: 17; j_call: TRBJ2-7; clone_size: NA; v_call: TRBV10-1; d_call: NA; cdr3_nt: TGCGCCAGCAGCCCCAGGGACTCAACCTACGTGAGGTACGAGCAGTACTTC; cdr3_aa: CASSPRDSTYVRYEQYF
cdr3_length: 15; j_call: TRBJ2-7; clone_size: NA; v_call: TRBV2; d_call: NA; cdr3_nt: TGTGCCAGTTTCAAAAACAGGGTTTTGGTGAACGAGCAGTACTTC; cdr3_aa: CASFKNRVLVNEQYF
cdr3_length: 15; j_call: TRBJ1-1; clone_size: NA; v_call: TRBV5-1; d_call: NA; cdr3_nt: TGCGCCAGCAGCTTGGCCGATCTTGGAGGCACTGAAGCTTTCTTT; cdr3_aa: CASSLADLGGTEAFF
cdr3_length: 15; j_call: TRBJ2-5; clone_size: NA; v_call: TRBV11-2; d_call: TRBD2; cdr3_nt: TGTGCCAGCAGCTTATCCGGCGGGAGGGGGGAGACCCAGTACTTC; cdr3_aa: CASSLSGGRGETQYF
cdr3_length: 14; j_call: TRBJ2-7; clone_size: NA; v_call: TRBV5-1; d_call: TRBD2; cdr3_nt: TGCGCCAGCAGCGAGACTAGCCGTACCTACGAGCAGTACTTC; cdr3_aa: CASSETSRTYEQYF
cdr3_length: 14; j_call: TRBJ2-7; clone_size: NA; v_call: TRBV29-1; d_call: NA; cdr3_nt: TGCAGCGCTACGGGACTCCTAAATACCTACGAGCAGTACTTC; cdr3_aa: CSATGLLNTYEQYF
cdr3_length: 15; j_call: TRBJ2-1; clone_size: NA; v_call: TRBV18; d_call: TRBD1; cdr3_nt: TGTGCCAGCTCACCACCGGACAGGTTGGACAATGAGCAGTTCTTC; cdr3_aa: CASSPPDRLDNEQFF
cdr3_length: 14; j_call: TRBJ1-5; clone_size: NA; v_call: TRBV28; d_call: NA; cdr3_nt: TGTGCCAGCAGTTCAAGGCTAGAGGGTCAGCCCCAGCATTTT; cdr3_aa: CASSSRLEGQPQHF
cdr3_length: 14; j_call: TRBJ2-5; clone_size: once; v_call: TRBV2; d_call: TRBD1; cdr3_nt: TGTGCCAGCAGCGCCGGGACAGGGAGGGAGACCCAGTACTTC; cdr3_aa: CASSAGTGRETQYF
cdr3_length: 15; j_call: TRBJ2-7; clone_size: NA; v_call: TRBV5-1; d_call: TRBD2; cdr3_nt: TGCGCCAGCAGCTTGGGACTAGCGGGGACCTACGAGCAGTACTTC; cdr3_aa: CASSLGLAGTYEQYF
cdr3_length: 15; j_call: TRBJ1-3; clone_size: NA; v_call: TRBV28; d_call: TRBD1; cdr3_nt: TGTGCCAGCTACGGACAGGGAATAGATGGAAACACCATATATTTT; cdr3_aa: CASYGQGIDGNTIYF
cdr3_length: 16; j_call: TRBJ2-7; clone_size: NA; v_call: TRBV15; d_call: TRBD1; cdr3_nt: TGTGCCACCAGCAGAGAAAAGGACAGGTTTACCTACGAGCAGTACTTC; cdr3_aa: CATSREKDRFTYEQYF